The present T cell receptor (beta chain) was sequenced within a study of T cell responses to AZD1222 COVID-19 vaccine. A note on this clone: Antigen unknown.

Study observations and caveats: The breadth and depth of Spike-specific TCRs increased once two AZD1222 doses had been given.

CDR1 is SGDLS and CDR2 is YYNGEE in the germline V gene. With 1 base clipped from V and 6 bases from J, the junction kept 2 bases outside the gene matches. CDR3 size: 15 residues. TCRdb's table, derived via immunoSEQ multiplex PCR, lists solely in-frame clones and lacks some. In the table there are some 110,000 clones, around 89% of which are singletons. The TCR was taken from an adult in good health. The sequencing here drew on peripheral blood, taken on day 0 of AZD1222 vaccination. This chain connects TRBV9 to TRBJ2-2; 11 positions match TRBD2. The CDR3 region is CASSVLAGGPGELFF. The CDR3 nucleotides are TGTGCCAGCAGCGTATTAGCGGGGGGGCCCGGGGAGCTGTTTTTT.